This record covers a single T cell receptor (beta chain). Antigen: not known. The CDR3 covers 15 residues. Trimming stripped 1 base from V and 7 bases from J, with 14 bases between. Germline loops: CDR1 LGHNA, CDR2 YNFKEQ. 60 Vbeta and 13 Jbeta primers were used in PCR. Sequencing used immunoSEQ multiplex PCR; TCRdb keeps in-frame clones, though not all of them. The sample shows approximately 160,000 clones, 75% to 80% of them seen only once. The data were taken from a study of cytomegalovirus exposure and HLA in healthy donors. Study-level findings and limits: In a later analysis, at a false discovery rate of 0.05, approximately 16,000 TCR beta sequences matched HLA alleles. In a later analysis, DRB1 alleles had the most associated TCRs; HLA-C alleles the fewest. Analysis was carried out at a later point, and it linked a missense DCLRE1C variant to TCR beta V- and J-gene trimming. In a later analysis, HLA-associated beta chains showed higher expansion and lower generation probabilities than comparable chains.

V gene TRBV4-2 combines with J gene TRBJ1-5; D is possibly TRBD1 (6 bases). The receptor's source is a woman between 35 and 50 years old in good health and CMV-seropositive. The sequenced sample consisted of PBMCs. The CDR3 coding sequence is TGTGCCAGCAGCCAAGGGATAGAGGGGGACCAGCCCCAGCATTTT. It yields the protein CASSQGIEGDQPQHF.